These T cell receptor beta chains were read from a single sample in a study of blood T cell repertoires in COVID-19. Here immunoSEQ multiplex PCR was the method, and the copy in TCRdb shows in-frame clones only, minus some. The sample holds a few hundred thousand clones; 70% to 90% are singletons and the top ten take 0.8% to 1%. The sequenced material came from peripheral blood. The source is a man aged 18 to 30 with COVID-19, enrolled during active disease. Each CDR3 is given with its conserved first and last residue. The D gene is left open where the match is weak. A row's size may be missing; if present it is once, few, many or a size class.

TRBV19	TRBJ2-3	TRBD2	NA	CASTIGGLAGASDTQYF	TGTGCCAGTACCATAGGGGGACTAGCGGGAGCGTCAGATACGCAGTATTTT
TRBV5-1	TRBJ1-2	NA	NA	CASSPREILYGYTF	TGCGCCAGCAGCCCCCGGGAGATTCTCTATGGCTACACCTTC
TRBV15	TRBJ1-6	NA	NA	CATSRRASSYNSPLHF	TGTGCCACCAGCAGGAGGGCGAGCTCCTATAATTCACCCCTCCACTTT
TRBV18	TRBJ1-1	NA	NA	CASSRQAGQEAFF	TGTGCCAGCTCACGACAGGCTGGTCAGGAAGCTTTCTTT
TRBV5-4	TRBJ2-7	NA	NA	CASSSQGFGVYEQYF	TGTGCCAGCAGCTCACAGGGTTTCGGGGTCTACGAGCAGTACTTC
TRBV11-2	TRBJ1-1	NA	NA	CASSLEAGNTEAFF	TGTGCCAGCAGCCTCGAGGCGGGGAACACTGAAGCTTTCTTT
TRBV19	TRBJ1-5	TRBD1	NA	CASTPMTGFNQPQHF	TGTGCCAGTACCCCGATGACAGGGTTCAATCAGCCCCAGCATTTT
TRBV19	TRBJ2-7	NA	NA	CASRWAHSDEQYF	TGTGCCAGTAGGTGGGCCCACTCGGACGAGCAGTACTTC
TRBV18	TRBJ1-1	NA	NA	CASSPQTGNTEAFF	TGTGCCAGCTCACCACAGACGGGGAACACTGAAGCTTTCTTT
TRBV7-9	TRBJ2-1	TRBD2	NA	CASSLLAGGLSEQFF	TGTGCCAGCAGCTTACTAGCGGGGGGGCTTAGTGAGCAGTTCTTC
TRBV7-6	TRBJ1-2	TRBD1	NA	CASSPDRGDGYTF	TGTGCCAGCAGCCCGGACAGGGGTGACGGCTACACCTTC
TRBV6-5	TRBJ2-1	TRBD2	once	CASRSGRSYNEQFF	TGTGCCAGCAGGAGCGGGAGGTCCTACAATGAGCAGTTCTTC
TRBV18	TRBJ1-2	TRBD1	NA	CASSHEDRGYGYTF	TGTGCCAGCTCACATGAGGACAGGGGGTATGGCTACACCTTC
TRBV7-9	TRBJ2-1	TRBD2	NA	CASSPRTRFVNEQFF	TGTGCCAGCAGCCCCCGGACTAGGTTCGTCAATGAGCAGTTCTTC